These 31 T cell receptor beta chains share one sample of origin, sequenced in a study of cytomegalovirus exposure and HLA in healthy donors. It was with 60 Vbeta and 13 Jbeta primers that the PCR ran. Assay used: immunoSEQ multiplex PCR; TCRdb lists only in-frame clones, some missing. The table records 100,000 to 150,000 clones, over 65% of them present only once. The sequenced sample consisted of PBMCs. The receptors here all came from a woman between 35 and 50 years old in good health and CMV-seronegative.

The chain recombines TRBV7-9 with TRBJ2-5; tentatively, D is TRBD2 (5 bases). CDR3 length equals 13 residues. Germline lookup yields CDR1 SEHNR and CDR2 FQNEAQ (reference sequence). The ends were cut back, 2 bases at V and 2 bases at J, with 6 bases in the middle. CDR3 in amino acids: CASSLRGQETQYF. The CDR3 DNA reads TGTGCCAGCAGCTTACGGGGACAAGAGACCCAGTACTTC.

The V gene is TRBV4-1, the J gene TRBJ2-1; no firm D call. Germline V lookup: CDR1 MGHRA, CDR2 YSYEKL. This CDR3 spans 13 amino acids. Trimming left V 0 bases short and J 4 bases short, with 4 bases between. CDR3 coding DNA: TGCGCCAGCAGCCAAGAACATTACAATGAGCAGTTCTTC. This translates into CASSQEHYNEQFF.

V usage is TRBV7-9 and J usage is TRBJ2-7; 9 bases match TRBD1. CDR1 SEHNR and CDR2 FQNEAQ come from the germline V gene (reference sequence). The CDR3 loop spans 14 amino acids. The ends lost 6 bases at V and 4 bases at J; junction bases unmatched: 7. CDR3: CASRFGQGQYEQYF. CDR3 bases: TGTGCCAGCAGGTTTGGACAGGGGCAGTACGAGCAGTACTTC.

About this clone itself: Germline and junction disagree at one end, which may indicate a read error. This rearrangement joins TRBV5-1 to TRBJ2-4; D gene uncertain. CDR1 and CDR2 from the germline V gene are SGHRS and YFSETQ. The CDR3 runs to 15 residues. The CDR3 region has the DNA TGCGCCAGCAGCTTAACCTTCATGGCCAAAAACAGTCAGTACTTC. This gives the protein CASSLTFMAKNSQYF.

The table lists this clone with a few counts. The gene calls are TRBV27 and TRBJ2-7, with TRBD1 identical over 8 bases. The CDR3 contains 14 residues. V shed 6 bases, J shed 0 bases, and the junction held 4 bases outside the gene matches. The germline CDR1 and CDR2 sequences are MNHEY and SMNVEV (reference sequence). The CDR3 is CASRRQGRSYEQYF. CDR3 DNA sequence: TGTGCCAGCAGAAGACAGGGGCGCTCCTACGAGCAGTACTTC.

The CDR3 spells CAISVGDSSYEQYF. The CDR3 bases are TGTGCCATCAGTGTGGGGGACAGCTCCTACGAGCAGTACTTC. The chain combines TRBV10-3 with TRBJ2-7, with 7 bases matching TRBD1. J lost 0 bases, V lost 4 bases, and 3 bases had no gene match. Germline loops: CDR1 ENHRY, CDR2 SYGVKD. This CDR3 is built from 14 residues.

The chain has TRBV7-2 and TRBJ2-2; 9 nucleotides agree with TRBD1. Losses at the gene ends were 5 bases for V and 6 bases for J; bases not matched to a gene: 13. Germline V CDR1 and CDR2: SGHTA, FQGNSA. CDR3 size: 17 residues. The CDR3 protein is CASSLSTPGQGSGELFF. The CDR3 DNA reads as TGTGCCAGCAGCCTGAGTACTCCGGGACAGGGATCCGGGGAGCTGTTTTTT.

V usage is TRBV27 and J usage is TRBJ2-1; D is unclear. The CDR3 covers 11 residues. The V gene's germline CDR1 is MNHEY and CDR2 SMNVEV (reference sequence). Trimming cost V 6 bases and J 8 bases, with 8 bases left between them. The CDR3 bases are TGTGCCAGCAGAGTAGAGGATGAGCAGTTCTTC. It translates to CASRVEDEQFF.

This clone came up once. This chain connects TRBV19 to TRBJ2-3; unclear D gene. Germline CDR1 is LNHDA and CDR2 is SQIVND (reference sequence). V was clipped by 6 bases and J by 6 bases, with 4 bases between them. The CDR3 loop spans 10 amino acids. For the CDR3, the DNA is TGTGCCAGTAGCCGGGATACGCAGTATTTT. Its translation is CASSRDTQYF.

Only a few counts were recorded for this clone. The V gene is TRBV28, the J gene TRBJ1-5; perhaps TRBD1 as D (5 bases). Deletions cut 9 bases from V and 2 bases from J, with 20 bases between. The CDR3 covers 16 residues. Germline V CDR1 and CDR2: MDHEN, SYDVKM. The DNA for the CDR3 is TGTGCCAGACCCGTGGGGGGGGGTAGGCGCAATCAGCCCCAGCATTTT. It specifies CARPVGGGRRNQPQHF.

A note on this clone: One end of the junction varies from germline; a read error may be responsible. The chain combines TRBV7-9 with TRBJ2-3, with D possibly matching TRBD2 (6 bases). The CDR3 is 15 residues long. Germline V gene sequence: CDR1 SEHNR, CDR2 FQNEAQ (reference sequence). In DNA, the CDR3 is TGCGGGGGAAGACGGGCTTTAGGCATCACAGATACGCAGTATTTT. Protein sequence: CGGRRALGITDTQYF.

As concerns this clone: The junction does not match germline at one end; this may be a read error. V and J are TRBV7-9 and TRBJ1-1, with 10 bases aligning to TRBD1. Germline CDR1 reads SEHNR; CDR2 reads FQNEAQ (reference sequence). This CDR3 region has 14 residues. The CDR3 nucleotides read TGTTCCAGCAGCCCCTGGACAGGGGGCACTGAAGCTTTCTTT. As protein: CSSSPWTGGTEAFF. Full variable domain (remainder filled in from reference TRBV7-9 and TRBJ1-1): DTGVSQNPRHKITKRGQNVTFRCDPISEHNRLYWYRQTLGQGPEFLTYFQNEAQLEKSRLLSDRFSAERPKGSFSTLEIQRTEQGDSAMYLCSSSPWTGGTEAFFGQGTRLTVV.

This clone was seen just once. CDR3 nucleotide sequence: TGTGCCAGCAGCTTAGACAGGGGCCAGAACACTGAAGCTTTCTTT. This translates into CASSLDRGQNTEAFF. The chain links TRBV7-8 to TRBJ1-1, with TRBD1 matching over 7 bases. There are 15 residues in the CDR3. Germline CDR1 SGHVS, CDR2 FQNEAQ. Losses at the gene ends were 1 base for V and 1 base for J; bases not matched to a gene: 3.

CDR3 in amino acids: CASSLPGRNTEAFF. In DNA form, the CDR3 reads TGTGCCAGCAGTTTACCGGGGAGAAACACTGAAGCTTTCTTT. The genes are TRBV28 and TRBJ1-1, with D unresolved. Germline-derived CDR1 and CDR2 are MDHEN and SYDVKM. The V and J ends lost 2 bases and 2 bases respectively, with 9 bases between them. This CDR3 is built from 14 residues.

V usage is TRBV7-9 and J usage is TRBJ2-3; D gene uncertain. Per germline, CDR1 SEHNR and CDR2 FQNEAQ (reference sequence). The V end lost 1 base, the J end lost 0 bases, and 8 bases lay between the germline ends. This CDR3 region has 15 residues. The CDR3 loop reads CASSLETYSTDTQYF. The CDR3 nucleotides are TGTGCCAGCAGCTTAGAGACTTATAGCACAGATACGCAGTATTTT.

This clone was detected only once. This chain uses TRBV28 with TRBJ2-2, with 8 bases fitting TRBD1. The germline CDR1 and CDR2 sequences are MDHEN and SYDVKM. V lost 6 bases, J lost 3 bases, and 3 bases stayed unmatched. The length of the CDR3 is 14 residues. CDR3 DNA: TGTGCCAGCAGATCGGGACAGGACACCGGGGAGCTGTTTTTT. The encoded protein is CASRSGQDTGELFF.

V gene TRBV7-9 combines with J gene TRBJ2-1; D not resolved. The CDR3 is 14 residues long. V gave up 1 base and J gave up 9 bases, with 13 bases separating them. Germline V gene sequence: CDR1 SEHNR, CDR2 FQNEAQ (reference sequence). CDR3 sequence: CASSLGSPTLEQFF. CDR3 nucleotide sequence: TGTGCCAGCAGCTTAGGTAGCCCCACCCTTGAGCAGTTCTTC.

This clone was counted only a few times. CDR3 residues: CASSFTNNQETQYF. CDR3 DNA sequence: TGTGCCAGCAGCTTCACTAACAACCAAGAGACCCAGTACTTC. The chain couples TRBV5-4 to TRBJ2-5, with D unresolved. Looked up from germline, CDR1 is SGHNT and CDR2 is YYREEE (reference sequence). The CDR3 spans 14 residues. V lost 2 bases to trimming and J lost 0 bases, with 8 bases between them.

V usage is TRBV19 and J usage is TRBJ2-1; tentatively, D is TRBD2 (6 bases). V gave up 3 bases and J gave up 7 bases, with 13 bases separating them. CDR1 and CDR2 (germline): LNHDA, SQIVND (reference sequence). The CDR3 spans 14 residues. DNA for the CDR3: TGTGCCAGTAGTATTACCGGGAGTGGGAATGAGCAGTTCTTC. Translating gives CASSITGSGNEQFF.

This chain connects TRBV9 to TRBJ1-3; 11 nucleotides line up with TRBD1. The CDR3 has 17 residues. Germline trimming cut 0 bases from V and 4 bases from J; bases unmatched to any gene: 6. Germline-derived CDR1 and CDR2 are SGDLS and YYNGEE. CDR3 in amino acids: CASSVDPGQGEGNTIYF. In DNA form, the CDR3 reads TGTGCCAGCAGCGTAGACCCGGGACAGGGGGAAGGAAACACCATATATTTT.

CDR3 sequence reads: CASSFRTSGRDNEQFF. The CDR3, as DNA: TGTGCCAGCAGCTTTAGGACTAGCGGGAGGGACAATGAGCAGTTCTTC. The V call is TRBV5-8, the J call TRBJ2-1; 15 nucleotides line up with TRBD2. The CDR3 is 16 amino acids. With V trimmed by 2 bases and J by 5 bases, 2 bases remained unmatched. The V gene's germline CDR1 is SGHTS and CDR2 YDEGEE.

V gene TRBV11-2 combines with J gene TRBJ2-1, with a possible D match to TRBD2 (7 bases). Trimming stripped 6 bases from V and 4 bases from J, with 16 bases between. In germline, CDR1 is SGHAT, CDR2 FQNNGV. There are 15 residues in the CDR3. CDR3 DNA: TGTGCCAGCAGTTTGCGGGGGACATCGTACAATGAGCAGTTCTTC. Translation: CASSLRGTSYNEQFF.

The chain recombines TRBV28 with TRBJ2-2, with 7 bases identical to TRBD1. The CDR3 contains 14 residues. The V and J ends lost 7 bases and 6 bases, in that order; junction bases with no gene match: 8. CDR1 is MDHEN, CDR2 SYDVKM, per germline. CDR3 bases: TGTGCCAGCACCCGGGACAGAGGAGCCGGGGAGCTGTTTTTT. It specifies CASTRDRGAGELFF.

In its sample, this clone was seen a few times. The chain employs TRBV19 and TRBJ2-3; D not certain. This CDR3 has 12 residues. V was shortened by 2 bases and J by 5 bases, with 5 bases between the two germline ends. Germline CDR1 is LNHDA and CDR2 is SQIVND (reference sequence). The CDR3 DNA follows: TGTGCCAGTAGTATACCCGGAGATACGCAGTATTTT. Translation gives CASSIPGDTQYF.

In this sample, this clone turned up a few times. Other DNA sequences of this sample code for an identical CDR3. The chain employs TRBV9 and TRBJ2-7; a possible D gene is TRBD2 (5 bases). CDR1 is SGDLS and CDR2 is YYNGEE in the germline V gene. The CDR3 loop spans 14 amino acids. Trimming took off 0 bases at V and 0 bases at J, with 7 bases between the two ends. Here the CDR3 DNA reads TGTGCCAGCAGCGTAGGGGGAGACTCCTACGAGCAGTACTTC. Its translation is CASSVGGDSYEQYF.

The rearrangement uses TRBV19 and TRBJ2-2, with TRBD1 as a possible D gene (6 bases). Trimming shortened V by 5 bases and J by 6 bases, and 16 bases separated the two germline ends. CDR1 and CDR2 from the germline V gene are LNHDA and SQIVND (reference sequence). CDR3 length equals 15 residues. The CDR3 nucleotides read TGTGCCAGTAGTGTAGCAGGGGTCTGGGCCGGGGAGCTGTTTTTT. This translates into CASSVAGVWAGELFF.

The V and J genes are TRBV27 and TRBJ1-2; TRBD1 agrees at 8 bases. V was clipped by 5 bases and J by 5 bases; unmatched bases: 10. Looked up from germline, CDR1 is MNHEY and CDR2 is SMNVEV (reference sequence). The CDR3 length is 15 residues. The CDR3 loop is CASSRTGGMMYGYTF. CDR3 sequence (DNA): TGTGCCAGCAGTCGAACAGGGGGTATGATGTATGGCTACACCTTC.

This clone was detected only once. The rearrangement joins TRBV19 to TRBJ1-5; D is perhaps TRBD1 (5 bases). Germline-derived CDR1 and CDR2 are LNHDA and SQIVND (reference sequence). Between the trimmed V and J ends, which lost 6 bases and 4 bases, there was a span of 7 bases. The CDR3 is 12 residues long. DNA of the CDR3: TGTGCCAGTAGCGACAGAAATCAGCCCCAGCATTTT. Residues: CASSDRNQPQHF.

The rearrangement uses TRBV28 and TRBJ1-5, with D possibly matching TRBD1 (6 bases). Germline CDR1 reads MDHEN; CDR2 reads SYDVKM. The CDR3 covers 16 residues. Trimming shortened V by 5 bases and J by 0 bases, and 14 bases separated the two germline ends. DNA for the CDR3: TGTGCCAGCAGTCACGACAGGAGCCTTAGCAATCAGCCCCAGCATTTT. It yields the protein CASSHDRSLSNQPQHF.

This clone was observed a single time. The chain joins TRBV28 to TRBJ1-1; D is unresolved. V was shortened by 5 bases and J by 7 bases, with 23 bases between the two germline ends. The CDR3 runs to 16 residues. Germline V gives CDR1 MDHEN, CDR2 SYDVKM. Here the CDR3 reads CASSPKYRKSTLEAFF. The DNA of the CDR3 is TGTGCCAGCAGTCCAAAATATCGCAAGAGTACCCTTGAAGCTTTCTTT.

V gene TRBV6-1 combines with J gene TRBJ2-1, with D hard to call. Trimming shortened V by 9 bases and J by 2 bases, and 14 bases separated the two germline ends. The CDR3 length is 14 residues. CDR1 is MNHNS and CDR2 is SASEGT in the germline V gene. This CDR3 reads CASLLSPTYNEQFF. CDR3 coding DNA: TGTGCCAGTTTACTATCTCCTACCTACAATGAGCAGTTCTTC.